These 7 T cell receptor beta chains were sequenced from one sample in a study of T cell clones after liver transplantation. TCRdb's copy holds only in-frame clones and misses some; the assay was immunoSEQ multiplex PCR. The data hold roughly 56,000 clones, with 65% to 80% observed a single time. The sample was CD4+ T cells from blood, taken more than 53 months after liver transplant. All receptors come from a human patient who received a liver transplant. Some of the T cells may derive from the graft donor.

The genes are TRBV19 and TRBJ1-1; 12 bases line up with TRBD1. V shed 3 bases, J shed 2 bases, and the junction held 7 bases outside the gene matches. The CDR3 spans 17 residues. Germline assignment: CDR1 LNHDA and CDR2 SQIVND (reference sequence). The CDR3 DNA sequence: TGTGCCAGTAGTATGTCCGGGACAGGGGGCGCAAACACTGAAGCTTTCTTT. Translated: CASSMSGTGGANTEAFF. The whole variable domain, remainder taken from reference TRBV19 and TRBJ1-1, is DGGITQSPKYLFRKEGQNVTLSCEQNLNHDAMYWYRQDPGQGLRLIYYSQIVNDFQKGDIAEGYSVSREKKESFPLTVTSAQKNPTAFYLCASSMSGTGGANTEAFFGQGTRLTVV.

V is TRBV27 and J is TRBJ2-7; 7 positions agree with TRBD1. The CDR3 runs 14 residues. Per germline, CDR1 MNHEY and CDR2 SMNVEV (reference sequence). J gave up 3 bases and V 6 bases, and 8 bases lay outside the gene matches. The CDR3 sequence: CASSMGTANYEQYF. CDR3 sequence (DNA): TGTGCCAGCAGCATGGGGACAGCAAACTACGAGCAGTACTTC.

The chain joins TRBV28 to TRBJ1-1; no firm D call. The V end lost 4 bases, the J end lost 3 bases, and 15 bases lay between the germline ends. This CDR3 contains 15 residues. In germline, CDR1 is MDHEN, CDR2 SYDVKM. The CDR3: CASSSLLRGYTEAFF. The CDR3 region has the DNA TGTGCCAGCAGTTCCCTTCTACGGGGATACACTGAAGCTTTCTTT.

V and J are TRBV29-1 and TRBJ2-1, with TRBD1 identical over 8 bases. The V gene end was trimmed by 7 bases and the J gene end by 1 base; junction bases not matched to a gene: 9. The CDR3 consists of 15 residues. From germline, CDR1 is SQVTM and CDR2 ANQGSEA. As DNA, the CDR3 is TGCAGCGACTCAAGGACAGGGAGATCCTACAATGAGCAGTTCTTC. This translates into CSDSRTGRSYNEQFF.

This chain joins TRBV25-1 and TRBJ2-5; the D gene is possibly TRBD2 (6 bases). Trimming removed 2 bases at V and 5 bases at J, with 15 bases between. Germline V gene lookup returns CDR1 MGHDK and CDR2 SYGVNS. The CDR3 contains 15 residues. CDR3 DNA sequence: TGTGCCAGCAGTGAAGTTCTCGGAGGGCGCGAGACCCAGTACTTC. Its translation: CASSEVLGGRETQYF.

J is TRBJ2-5 and V is TRBV6-5; 11 positions match TRBD1. This CDR3 is 14 amino acids long. V lost 6 bases to trimming and J lost 3 bases; unmatched junction nucleotides: 3. Germline V gene data show CDR1 as MNHEY and CDR2 as SVGAGI. For the CDR3, the DNA is TGTGCCAGCAGAGGGACAGGGGGTGAAGAGACCCAGTACTTC. Encoded protein: CASRGTGGEETQYF.

This clone was seen once. The chain is built from TRBV4-1 and TRBJ1-5, with unresolved D. CDR3 length equals 16 residues. Trimming left V 5 bases short and J 5 bases short, with 19 bases between. The V gene's germline CDR1 is MGHRA and CDR2 YSYEKL. As DNA, the CDR3 is TGCGCCAGCAGCTTAAAGGGAGGGTTGGCCGATCAGCCCCAGCATTTT. Its translation is CASSLKGGLADQPQHF.